This TCR beta chain was found in a study of T-cell memory formation after mild COVID-19. Study-level findings and limits: Cross-reactive memory seemingly joined, as some responding clones were found in pre-infection memory.

TCRdb re-called the 5' RACE reads with MiXCR, one entry per CDR3 protein. In the table there are fewer than 500,000 distinct CDR3 sequences, roughly 25% of which are singletons. With respect to this clonotype: What it binds is unknown.

This sequence was found in an adult woman who had mild COVID-19 (a few samples of this study predate the infection). Cell type and time point are not known. The sample consisted of PBMCs or a T cell subset sorted from them (not recorded which).

The CDR3 DNA is TGTGCCGGGCGGGCTGGGAACCAGCCAGATACGCAGTATTTT. Residues: CAGRAGNQPDTQYF. The J gene is TRBJ2-3, the V gene TRBV19; TRBD2 is a possible D gene (5 bases). Deletions cut 11 bases from V and 4 bases from J, with 19 bases between. The V gene's germline CDR1 is LNHDA and CDR2 SQIVND (reference sequence). The CDR3 totals 14 residues.